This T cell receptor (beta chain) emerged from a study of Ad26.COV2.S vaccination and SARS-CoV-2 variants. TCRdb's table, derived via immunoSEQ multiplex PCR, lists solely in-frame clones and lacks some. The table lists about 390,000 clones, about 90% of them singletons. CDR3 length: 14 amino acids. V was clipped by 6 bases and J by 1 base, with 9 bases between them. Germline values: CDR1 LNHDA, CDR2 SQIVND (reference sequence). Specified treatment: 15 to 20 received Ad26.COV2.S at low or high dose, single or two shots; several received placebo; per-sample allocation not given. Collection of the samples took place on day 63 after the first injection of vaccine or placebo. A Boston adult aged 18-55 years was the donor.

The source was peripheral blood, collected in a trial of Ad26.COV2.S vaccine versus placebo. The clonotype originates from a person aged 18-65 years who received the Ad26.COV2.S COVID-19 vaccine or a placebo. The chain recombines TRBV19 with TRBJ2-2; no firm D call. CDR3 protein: CASSPLENTGELFF. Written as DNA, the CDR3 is TGTGCCAGTAGCCCGTTAGAGAACACCGGGGAGCTGTTTTTT.